This T cell receptor (beta chain) was identified during a study of regulatory T cells in long-lasting Graves disease. J gave up 4 bases and V 11 bases, and 10 bases lay outside the gene matches. Germline loops: CDR1 MDHEN, CDR2 SYDVKM. CDR3 size: 14 residues. Specified time point: newly diagnosed GD, antithyroid drugs for less than 3 months. PBMC-extracted RNA yielded the TCR library. The EDTA tubes were filled with about 10 milliliters of drawn peripheral blood. Arm-PCR with iRepertoire HTBI primers amplified the CDR3 regions for these TCR beta libraries. TCRdb ran MiXCR on the multiplex PCR reads and lists one entry per CDR3 protein. The top ten hold around 10% of the sample, which has under 500,000 distinct CDR3 sequences, around 17% seen once. This clonotype was seen repeatedly, ten times or more. Its target is unknown. General study points: Persistent patients had more shared public clonotypes (2,741) than new patients (around 1,000).

This same sample was also part of a study on T cells in Graves' hyperthyroidism and ophthalmopathy.

This clonotype was obtained from a woman in her twenties or thirties with Graves disease. This chain joins TRBV28 and TRBJ2-7; 11 positions agree with TRBD1. This sample comprised peripheral blood mononuclear cells (PBMCs), obtained at new diagnosis, from a patient treated with antithyroid drugs. This CDR3 reads CAWGSGTGGYEQYF. The DNA for the CDR3 is TGTGCCTGGGGGAGTGGGACAGGGGGTTACGAGCAGTACTTC.